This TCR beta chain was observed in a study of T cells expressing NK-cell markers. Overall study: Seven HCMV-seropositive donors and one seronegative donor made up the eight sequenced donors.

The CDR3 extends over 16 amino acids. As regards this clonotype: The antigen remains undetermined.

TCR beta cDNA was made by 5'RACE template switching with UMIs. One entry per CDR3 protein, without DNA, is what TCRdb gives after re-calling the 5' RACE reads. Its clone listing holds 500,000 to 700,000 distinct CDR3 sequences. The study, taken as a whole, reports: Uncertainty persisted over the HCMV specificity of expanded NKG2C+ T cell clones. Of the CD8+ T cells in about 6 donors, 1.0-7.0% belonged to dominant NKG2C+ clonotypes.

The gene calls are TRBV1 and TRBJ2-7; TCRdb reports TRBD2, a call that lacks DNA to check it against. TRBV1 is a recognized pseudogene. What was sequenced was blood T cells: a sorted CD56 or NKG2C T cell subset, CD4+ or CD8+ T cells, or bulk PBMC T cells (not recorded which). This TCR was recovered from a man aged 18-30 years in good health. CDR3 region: CTSSQPPGLDYDEQYF.